A selection of T cell receptor beta chains follows, all from one sample in a study of cytomegalovirus exposure and HLA in healthy donors. Measured with immunoSEQ multiplex PCR; TCRdb has only the in-frame clones, and not every one. Of roughly 70,000 clones in the sample, 96% were seen once. Sequencing was performed on PBMCs. The source of these receptors is a man aged 18 to 30 in good health and CMV-seronegative. Both conserved end residues are part of each CDR3. Each record gives: J gene, D gene, CDR3 length, clone size, V gene, CDR3 DNA, CDR3 protein. D genes are given only for firm matches. Clone size is shown for a subset of rows, as once, few, many or a class of expanded clone.

j_call: TRBJ2-7
d_call: TRBD2
cdr3_length: 15
clone_size: .
v_call: TRBV2
cdr3_nt: TGTGCCAGCAGTGATAATAAGGGACTAGCGGAAGGGGAGTACTTC
cdr3_aa: CASSDNKGLAEGEYF

j_call: TRBJ1-5
d_call: .
cdr3_length: 15
clone_size: .
v_call: TRBV28
cdr3_nt: TGTGCCAGCAGTTTAGCAGGGGATCGGGGTCAGCCCCAGCATTTT
cdr3_aa: CASSLAGDRGQPQHF

j_call: TRBJ2-3
d_call: TRBD1
cdr3_length: 16
clone_size: .
v_call: TRBV11-3
cdr3_nt: TGTGCCAGCAGCTTAGAGGGGACAGAGCCCACAGATACGCAGTATTTT
cdr3_aa: CASSLEGTEPTDTQYF

j_call: TRBJ2-1
d_call: TRBD1
cdr3_length: 16
clone_size: .
v_call: TRBV19
cdr3_nt: TGTGCCAGTAGTATTTCTTGGACAGGGGAGGACAATGAGCAGTTCTTC
cdr3_aa: CASSISWTGEDNEQFF

j_call: TRBJ2-7
d_call: TRBD2
cdr3_length: 15
clone_size: .
v_call: TRBV7-8
cdr3_nt: TGTGCCAGCAGCGTTAGCGGGGGAACATACTACGAGCAGTACTTC
cdr3_aa: CASSVSGGTYYEQYF

j_call: TRBJ1-3
d_call: .
cdr3_length: 19
clone_size: once
v_call: TRBV2
cdr3_nt: TGTGCCAGCAGTGGTCAAGTTGTAGGGGCGATCTCCTCTGGAAACACCATATATTTT
cdr3_aa: CASSGQVVGAISSGNTIYF

j_call: TRBJ2-1
d_call: TRBD2
cdr3_length: 15
clone_size: .
v_call: TRBV5-5
cdr3_nt: TGTGCCAGCAGCTTGGCGGGAGGTCAACCCAATGAGCAGTTCTTC
cdr3_aa: CASSLAGGQPNEQFF

j_call: TRBJ2-7
d_call: TRBD1
cdr3_length: 14
clone_size: .
v_call: TRBV11-1
cdr3_nt: TGTGCCAGCAGCCCTCGGACAGGGAACTACGAGCAGTACTTC
cdr3_aa: CASSPRTGNYEQYF

j_call: TRBJ2-1
d_call: TRBD1
cdr3_length: 16
clone_size: .
v_call: TRBV5-1
cdr3_nt: TGCGCCAGCAGCTCAAAGGGACAGGGGTACCACAATGAGCAGTTCTTC
cdr3_aa: CASSSKGQGYHNEQFF

j_call: TRBJ1-3
d_call: .
cdr3_length: 15
clone_size: .
v_call: TRBV15
cdr3_nt: TGTGCCACCAGCAGATCACGGGGGTCTGGAAACACCATATATTTT
cdr3_aa: CATSRSRGSGNTIYF

j_call: TRBJ1-2
d_call: .
cdr3_length: 15
clone_size: once
v_call: TRBV7-9
cdr3_nt: TGTGCCAGCAGCCCAAACAGGGTAATCAGCTATGGCTACACCTTC
cdr3_aa: CASSPNRVISYGYTF

j_call: TRBJ2-7
d_call: TRBD1
cdr3_length: 15
clone_size: .
v_call: TRBV6-5
cdr3_nt: TGTGCCAGCAGTTACCGGGACAGGGGGTCCTACGAGCAGTACTTC
cdr3_aa: CASSYRDRGSYEQYF

j_call: TRBJ1-4
d_call: TRBD1
cdr3_length: 16
clone_size: once
v_call: TRBV6-5
cdr3_nt: TGTGCCAGCAGTTATTCAGGGGCAGGGGGCGATGAAAAACTGTTTTTT
cdr3_aa: CASSYSGAGGDEKLFF

j_call: TRBJ2-5
d_call: .
cdr3_length: 13
clone_size: once
v_call: TRBV30
cdr3_nt: TGTGCCTGGAGTGTCTCAGGGTTGGAGACCCAGTACTTC
cdr3_aa: CAWSVSGLETQYF

j_call: TRBJ2-1
d_call: TRBD2
cdr3_length: 14
clone_size: .
v_call: TRBV25-1
cdr3_nt: TGTGCCAGCAGTGTAGGGCTAGCGGTCAATGAGCAGTTCTTC
cdr3_aa: CASSVGLAVNEQFF

j_call: TRBJ2-1
d_call: TRBD2
cdr3_length: 16
clone_size: .
v_call: TRBV27
cdr3_nt: TGTGCCAGCAGTTTAGTAGCGGGAGGGCCTAACAATGAGCAGTTCTTC
cdr3_aa: CASSLVAGGPNNEQFF

j_call: TRBJ1-2
d_call: .
cdr3_length: 13
clone_size: .
v_call: TRBV7-9
cdr3_nt: TGTGCCAGCAGCACGGACAGAAGGGGCGGCTACACCTTC
cdr3_aa: CASSTDRRGGYTF

j_call: TRBJ2-4
d_call: TRBD1
cdr3_length: 15
clone_size: .
v_call: TRBV19
cdr3_nt: TGTGCCAGTAGTATGGTGGACAGGGAACAAAACATTCAGTACTTC
cdr3_aa: CASSMVDREQNIQYF

j_call: TRBJ1-2
d_call: .
cdr3_length: 12
clone_size: .
v_call: TRBV2
cdr3_nt: TGTGCCAGCAATGGGAGGCCCTATGGCTACACCTTC
cdr3_aa: CASNGRPYGYTF

j_call: TRBJ1-6
d_call: .
cdr3_length: 14
clone_size: once
v_call: TRBV27
cdr3_nt: TGTGCCAGCAGTTTATTAGGGGAAGAATCACCCCTCCACTTT
cdr3_aa: CASSLLGEESPLHF

j_call: TRBJ1-2
d_call: TRBD1
cdr3_length: 16
clone_size: .
v_call: TRBV19
cdr3_nt: TGTGCCAGTAGAGAAGGGGGCGGCAGGGGTAAAAATGGCTACACCTTC
cdr3_aa: CASREGGGRGKNGYTF

j_call: TRBJ2-1
d_call: .
cdr3_length: 16
clone_size: .
v_call: TRBV7-3
cdr3_nt: TGTGCCAGCAGCTTATCCCGGGGGAGCTCCTACAATGAGCAGTTCTTC
cdr3_aa: CASSLSRGSSYNEQFF

j_call: TRBJ2-2
d_call: .
cdr3_length: 17
clone_size: .
v_call: TRBV14
cdr3_nt: TGTGCCAGCAGCCAAGAAATCGGCAGGGGGGTGATCGGGGAGCTGTTTTTT
cdr3_aa: CASSQEIGRGVIGELFF

j_call: TRBJ1-2
d_call: TRBD1
cdr3_length: 14
clone_size: .
v_call: TRBV28
cdr3_nt: TGTGCCAGCAGTTTCCTGGACAGGGGCGAAGGCTACACCTTC
cdr3_aa: CASSFLDRGEGYTF

j_call: TRBJ2-1
d_call: TRBD1
cdr3_length: 15
clone_size: .
v_call: TRBV6-1
cdr3_nt: TGTGCCAGCAGTAGGGACAGGGTAATAGACAATGAGCAGTTCTTC
cdr3_aa: CASSRDRVIDNEQFF

j_call: TRBJ1-5
d_call: .
cdr3_length: 13
clone_size: .
v_call: TRBV5-4
cdr3_nt: TGTGCCAGCAGCTTGAACAGGGATCAGCCCCAGCATTTT
cdr3_aa: CASSLNRDQPQHF

j_call: TRBJ1-1
d_call: TRBD1
cdr3_length: 16
clone_size: .
v_call: TRBV7-9
cdr3_nt: TGTGCCAGCAGCTTAGGAGCAGGACAGGGGAAACCTGAAGCTTTCTTT
cdr3_aa: CASSLGAGQGKPEAFF

j_call: TRBJ1-4
d_call: .
cdr3_length: 14
clone_size: .
v_call: TRBV25-1
cdr3_nt: TGTGCCAGCAGTACAGGGCCCTATAATGAAAAACTGTTTTTT
cdr3_aa: CASSTGPYNEKLFF

j_call: TRBJ2-1
d_call: .
cdr3_length: 19
clone_size: .
v_call: TRBV21-1
cdr3_nt: TGTGCCAGCAGCCCACGACAGTTCGACTCGCTAAATTCCTACAATGAGCAGTTCTTC
cdr3_aa: CASSPRQFDSLNSYNEQFF